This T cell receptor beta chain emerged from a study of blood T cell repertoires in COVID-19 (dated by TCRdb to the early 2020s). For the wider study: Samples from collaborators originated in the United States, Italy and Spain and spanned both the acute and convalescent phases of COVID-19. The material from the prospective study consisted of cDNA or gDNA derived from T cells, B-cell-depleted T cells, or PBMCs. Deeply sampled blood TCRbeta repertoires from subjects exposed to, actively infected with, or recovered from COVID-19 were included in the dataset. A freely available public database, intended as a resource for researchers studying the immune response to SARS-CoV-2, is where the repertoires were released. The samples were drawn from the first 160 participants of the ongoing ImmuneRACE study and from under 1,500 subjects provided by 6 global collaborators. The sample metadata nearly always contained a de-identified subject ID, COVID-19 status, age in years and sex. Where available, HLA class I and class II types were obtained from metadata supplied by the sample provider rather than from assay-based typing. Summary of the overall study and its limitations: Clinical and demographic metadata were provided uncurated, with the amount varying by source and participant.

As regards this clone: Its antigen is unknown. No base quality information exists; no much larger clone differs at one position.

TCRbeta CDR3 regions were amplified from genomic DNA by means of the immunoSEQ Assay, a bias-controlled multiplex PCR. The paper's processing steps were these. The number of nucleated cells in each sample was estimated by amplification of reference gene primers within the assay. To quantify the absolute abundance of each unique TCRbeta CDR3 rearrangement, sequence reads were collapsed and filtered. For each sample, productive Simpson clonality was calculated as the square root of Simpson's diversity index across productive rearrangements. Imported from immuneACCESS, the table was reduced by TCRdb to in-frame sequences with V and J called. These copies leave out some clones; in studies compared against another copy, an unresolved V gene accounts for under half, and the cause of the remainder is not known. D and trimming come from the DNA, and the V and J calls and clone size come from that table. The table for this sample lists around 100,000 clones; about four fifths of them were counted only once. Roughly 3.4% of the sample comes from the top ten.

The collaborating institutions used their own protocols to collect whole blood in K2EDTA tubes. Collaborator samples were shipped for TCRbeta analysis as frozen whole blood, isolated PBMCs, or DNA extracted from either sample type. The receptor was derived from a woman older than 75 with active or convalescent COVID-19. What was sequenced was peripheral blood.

This receptor carries the CDR3 CAISESQGDVGAFF. The DNA sequence reads TGTGCCATCAGTGAGTCCCAGGGCGATGTTGGAGCTTTCTTT. The V gene is TRBV10-3 and the J gene is TRBJ1-1, with a weak D call of TRBD1 (5 bases match). From the cysteine up to the phenylalanine, the CDR3 has a length of 14 residues. The DNA shown is the 42-base CDR3, in frame from base 1. V gives up 0 bases and J gives up 10 bases, and the segment between their germline ends measures 15 bases. CDR1 is given as ENHRY and CDR2 as SYGVKD, both from the germline V gene.